The 18 T cell receptor beta chains below all came from one sample that was sequenced in a study of T cell responses to AZD1222 COVID-19 vaccine. Data came from immunoSEQ multiplex PCR; TCRdb stores just in-frame clones and leaves some out. The sample lists around 85,000 clones; 85% to 90% were seen once. Here the sequenced sample was peripheral blood, taken 28 days after the second AZD1222 dose. The receptor set was obtained from an adult who received the AZD1222 COVID-19 vaccine.

By share, this clone counts as large. This chain connects TRBV27 to TRBJ2-2; D is unclear. With 5 bases removed from V and 5 bases from J, the gap between germline ends came to 21 bases. Per the germline V gene, CDR1 is MNHEY and CDR2 is SMNVEV (reference sequence). The CDR3 contains 17 residues. The DNA for the CDR3 is TGTGCCAGCAGTGGCTCCGGGCCTCTCCTTCTTACCGGGGAGCTGTTTTTT. This sequence encodes CASSGSGPLLLTGELFF.

V gene TRBV12-3 or TRBV12-4 combines with J gene TRBJ1-1; D unresolved. Trimming shortened V by 5 bases and J by 6 bases, and 10 bases separated the two germline ends. The CDR3 length is 12 residues. The CDR3 spells CASSIRGPEAFF. In DNA, the CDR3 is TGTGCCAGCAGTATCCGGGGTCCTGAAGCTTTCTTT.

This chain uses TRBV28 with TRBJ1-6, with TRBD1 as a possible D gene (5 bases). This CDR3 is 17 amino acids long. The germline V gene encodes CDR1 MDHEN and CDR2 SYDVKM. Trimming removed 5 bases at V and 0 bases at J, with 14 bases between. CDR3 DNA sequence: TGTGCCAGCAGTCTCACCCGACAGAGCTCCTATAATTCACCCCTCCACTTT. The encoded protein is CASSLTRQSSYNSPLHF.

A single count supports this clone. This chain joins TRBV13 and TRBJ2-4, with a tentative D call TRBD1 (5 bases). Germline loops: CDR1 PRHDT, CDR2 FYEKMQ (reference sequence). CDR3 length equals 13 residues. Trimming pared 0 bases from V and 5 bases from J, leaving 5 bases between. The CDR3 loop is CASSLGRENIQYF. CDR3 sequence (DNA): TGTGCCAGCAGCTTAGGCAGGGAAAACATTCAGTACTTC.

In nucleotides, the CDR3 is TGTGCCAGTACTAACACCCCCTACGAGCAGTACTTC. Protein: CASTNTPYEQYF. The V call is TRBV19, the J call TRBJ2-7; D is unresolved. V shed 7 bases and J shed 2 bases, with 9 bases lying between them. This CDR3 comprises 12 residues. Germline V gene data show CDR1 as LNHDA and CDR2 as SQIVND (reference sequence).

This clone is a singleton in its sample. This chain connects TRBV19 to TRBJ1-2, with 7 bases lining up with TRBD1. Per the germline V gene, CDR1 is LNHDA and CDR2 is SQIVND (reference sequence). J was trimmed by 8 bases and V by 3 bases; bases with no gene match: 6. CDR3 length equals 13 residues. CDR3 DNA sequence: TGTGCCAGTAGTATTTACGACAGGGACGGCTACACCTTC. It codes for CASSIYDRDGYTF.

This sequence joins TRBV3-1 (or the pseudogene TRBV3-2) and TRBJ1-2; D not resolved. This CDR3 is 13 amino acids long. V dropped 4 bases and J dropped 3 bases, with 9 bases sitting between them. Germline loops: CDR1 LGHDT, CDR2 YNNKEL (reference sequence). CDR3 DNA: TGTGCCAGCAGCCCATCCGGGGACTATGGCTACACCTTC. Amino acids: CASSPSGDYGYTF.

Only a few counts were recorded for this clone. The V gene is TRBV9, the J gene TRBJ1-2; the D gene is possibly TRBD1 (5 bases). Per germline, CDR1 SGDLS and CDR2 YYNGEE. This CDR3 region has 15 residues. V was shortened by 0 bases and J by 2 bases, with 11 bases between the two germline ends. CDR3 sequence: CASSVDHRSNYGYTF. Here the CDR3 DNA reads TGTGCCAGCAGCGTAGATCACAGGAGCAACTATGGCTACACCTTC.

The chain couples TRBV28 to TRBJ1-1, with D hard to call. CDR1 MDHEN and CDR2 SYDVKM come from the germline V gene. Between the trimmed V and J ends, which lost 8 bases and 0 bases, there was a span of 16 bases. CDR3 length: 15 amino acids. DNA for the CDR3: TGTGCCAGCGTAGGACCGGACCCGTTGAACACTGAAGCTTTCTTT. Protein sequence: CASVGPDPLNTEAFF.

The chain links TRBV7-6 to TRBJ1-1, with 7 bases that match TRBD1. CDR1 is SGHVS and CDR2 is FNYEAQ in the germline V gene. The CDR3 has 16 amino acids. Trimming removed 3 bases from V and 3 bases from J; junction bases left unmatched: 10. The CDR3 DNA sequence: TGTGCCAGCAGCTTGACAGGGAATCGAGAGGACACTGAAGCTTTCTTT. As protein: CASSLTGNREDTEAFF.

The chain combines TRBV5-8 with TRBJ1-5; D is ambiguous. CDR3 size: 11 residues. V shed 5 bases and J shed 4 bases, with 4 bases lying between them. CDR1 is SGHTS, CDR2 YDEGEE, per germline. This chain's CDR3 is CASSWNQPQHF. The CDR3 region has the DNA TGTGCCAGCAGTTGGAATCAGCCCCAGCATTTT.

The chain couples TRBV29-1 to TRBJ2-7, with D unresolved. The CDR3 runs 13 residues. With 4 bases removed from V and 3 bases from J, the gap between germline ends came to 13 bases. CDR1 is SQVTM, CDR2 ANQGSEA, per germline. CDR3 in DNA: TGCAGCGTTGGCAAGGGAAGGTTCTACGAGCAGTACTTC. As protein: CSVGKGRFYEQYF.

The chain recombines TRBV3-1 (or the pseudogene TRBV3-2) with TRBJ2-4, with D perhaps matching TRBD1 (6 bases). The V end lost 2 bases, the J end lost 0 bases, and 8 bases lay between the germline ends. Germline assignment: CDR1 LGHDT and CDR2 YNNKEL (reference sequence). The CDR3 loop spans 15 amino acids. The CDR3 spells CASSQNRVAKNIQYF. CDR3 coding DNA: TGTGCCAGCAGCCAAAACAGGGTAGCCAAAAACATTCAGTACTTC.

This clone occurred once. The V gene is TRBV7-3, the J gene TRBJ1-6, with unresolved D. From germline, CDR1 is SGHTA and CDR2 FQGTGA. Trimming cost V 3 bases and J 8 bases, with 11 bases left between them. CDR3 size: 14 residues. CDR3 in DNA: TGTGCCAGCAGCTTTGACGGGAGGTATTCACCCCTCCACTTT. Translation: CASSFDGRYSPLHF.

V is TRBV7-2 and J is TRBJ2-3; 9 bases align to TRBD2. J was trimmed by 5 bases and V by 4 bases; bases with no gene match: 16. The germline gives CDR1 SGHTA, CDR2 FQGNSA. The CDR3 totals 18 residues. The CDR3 DNA reads TGTGCCAGCAGCTCCCGGTGGGGTAGCGGGGGACGGGGAGATACGCAGTATTTT. Its protein is CASSSRWGSGGRGDTQYF.

This sequence joins TRBV3-1 (or the pseudogene TRBV3-2) and TRBJ1-2, with 7 bases lining up with TRBD1. The CDR3 totals 18 residues. Germline loops: CDR1 LGHDT, CDR2 YNNKEL (reference sequence). Losses at the gene ends were 4 bases for V and 1 base for J; bases not matched to a gene: 15. CDR3 coding DNA: TGTGCCAGCAGCCCGACAGGGAGGGGAGGCCACAGTAACTATGGCTACACCTTC. Its protein product is CASSPTGRGGHSNYGYTF.

V gene TRBV28 combines with J gene TRBJ1-3, with TRBD1 matching over 7 bases. Germline V gene sequence: CDR1 MDHEN, CDR2 SYDVKM. This CDR3 is 15 amino acids long. Trimming at V came to 7 bases and at J to 1 base, leaving 7 bases not matched to a gene. Here the CDR3 DNA reads TGTGCCAGCAACCAGGGGGTAGGGTCTGGAAACACCATATATTTT. This sequence encodes CASNQGVGSGNTIYF.

The V and J genes are TRBV7-9 and TRBJ1-5, with TRBD1 as a possible D gene (5 bases). CDR3 length: 15 amino acids. Per germline, CDR1 SEHNR and CDR2 FQNEAQ (reference sequence). Trimming took 4 bases from V and 6 from J, leaving 16 bases between them. The CDR3 loop is CASSSGTRGGQPQHF. CDR3 nucleotides: TGTGCCAGCAGCTCCGGGACCCGGGGAGGTCAGCCCCAGCATTTT.